This is a list of T cell receptor beta chains from one sample in a study of blood T cell repertoires in COVID-19. Measured with immunoSEQ multiplex PCR; TCRdb has only the in-frame clones, and not every one. The sample has under 300,000 clones, 65% to 90% seen once; the top ten hold 15% to 18%. The sample consisted of PBMCs or T cells enriched from blood (not recorded which). The source is a man younger than 30 who had recovered from COVID-19. CDR3s include the opening cysteine and the closing phenylalanine or tryptophan. D genes are given only for firm matches. The size entry is marked missing in some rows and otherwise reads once, few, many or a size class.

v_gene	abundance	d_gene	j_gene	CDR3nt	CDR3aa
TRBV5-1	-	TRBD1	TRBJ2-7	TGCGCCAGCAGCACGGGACAGGGGACGAAGTACGAGCAGTACTTC	CASSTGQGTKYEQYF
TRBV10-3	-	TRBD1	TRBJ1-5	TGTGCCATCAGTGAGAAGGACAGGGTCAATCAGCCCCAGCATTTT	CAISEKDRVNQPQHF
TRBV2	-	-	TRBJ1-5	TGTGCCAGCAGTAGTCGGCAGGGATCTTGGCCCCAGCATTTT	CASSSRQGSWPQHF
TRBV9	once	TRBD2	TRBJ2-1	TGTGCCAGCAAAGCTAGCGGGACCTACAATGAGCAGTTCTTC	CASKASGTYNEQFF
TRBV30	-	-	TRBJ1-4	TGTGCCTGCGAGGGTACTAATGAAAAACTGTTTTTT	CACEGTNEKLFF
TRBV15	-	TRBD1	TRBJ2-4	TGTGCCACCAGCAGATGGACAGGGAAAAACATTCAGTACTTC	CATSRWTGKNIQYF
TRBV4-1	-	-	TRBJ2-1	TGCGCCAGCAGCCAAGCTAGCCTATACTTTAACAATGAGCAGTTCTTC	CASSQASLYFNNEQFF
TRBV5-1	-	TRBD1	TRBJ1-1	TGCGCCAGCGGAACTGGGACAGATAACACTGAAGCTTTCTTT	CASGTGTDNTEAFF
TRBV6-5	-	-	TRBJ1-6	TGTGCCAGCAGAATGGACACGTCTGAGAATTCACCCCTCCACTTT	CASRMDTSENSPLHF
TRBV2	few	-	TRBJ1-1	TGTGCCAGCAGTACAGACCGGAACACTGAAGCTTTCTTT	CASSTDRNTEAFF
TRBV19	once	-	TRBJ1-5	TGTGCCAGTAGTATTGGACAGCCGCAGGGCAATCAGCCCCAGCATTTT	CASSIGQPQGNQPQHF
TRBV7-8	-	TRBD2	TRBJ2-7	TGTGCCAGCAGCTTAAATAGCGGGGGGGCCTCCTACGAGCAGTACTTC	CASSLNSGGASYEQYF
TRBV4-1	few	TRBD2	TRBJ2-3	TGCGCCAGCGGGACTAGCGGGAGCACAGATACGCAGTATTTT	CASGTSGSTDTQYF
TRBV5-1	-	-	TRBJ2-1	TGCGCCAGCAGCCCTACGACATGGGATGAGCAGTTCTTC	CASSPTTWDEQFF
TRBV28	-	-	TRBJ1-2	TGTGCCAGCAGTTTATTCGACAGGAGCTATGGCTACACCTTC	CASSLFDRSYGYTF
TRBV5-1	-	TRBD2	TRBJ2-1	TGCGCCAGCAGCCAGACTAGCGGCTCCTACAATGAGCAGTTCTTC	CASSQTSGSYNEQFF
TRBV6-5	-	TRBD1	TRBJ1-4	TGTGCCAGCAGTTTCCACAGGGGGAATAATGAAAAACTGTTTTTT	CASSFHRGNNEKLFF
TRBV2	-	TRBD1	TRBJ1-5	TGTGCCAGTGGGCAACAGGGGATAGGCAATCAGCCCCAGCATTTT	CASGQQGIGNQPQHF
TRBV5-1	once	-	TRBJ1-6	TGCGCCAGCAGCTTCCAGGGTGATAATTCACCCCTCCACTTT	CASSFQGDNSPLHF
TRBV3-1/TRBV3-2	few	-	TRBJ2-7	TGTGCCAGCAGCCAACCGACTGGGTTCGAGCAGTACTTC	CASSQPTGFEQYF
TRBV5-1	-	TRBD1	TRBJ1-4	TGCGCCAGCAGCTTGGCCCTCGGGACAGGGATCGAAAAACTGTTTTTT	CASSLALGTGIEKLFF
TRBV5-4	-	-	TRBJ2-1	TGTGCCAGCAGCTTTTCGGCAGGGTCTTTCGATGAGCAGTTCTTC	CASSFSAGSFDEQFF
TRBV7-9	-	TRBD2	TRBJ2-1	TGTGCCAGCAGCCGGGGACTAGCTAGATTCGATGAGCAGTTCTTC	CASSRGLARFDEQFF
TRBV6-5	once	-	TRBJ2-2	TGTGCCAGCAGAAGAGCTCAGGGACTCGGGGAGCTGTTTTTT	CASRRAQGLGELFF
TRBV7-9	few	-	TRBJ1-2	TGTGCCAGCAGCTTAGCCCAAGGACAGAGGACTAACTATGGCTACACCTTC	CASSLAQGQRTNYGYTF
TRBV5-1	-	TRBD1	TRBJ2-7	TGCGCCAGCAGCTGGACAGGGGGGTACGAGCAGTACTTC	CASSWTGGYEQYF
TRBV5-1	-	TRBD2	TRBJ2-1	TGCGCCAGCAGCTTGCCCGCCTCTAGCGGGAGTATCGATGAGCAGTTCTTC	CASSLPASSGSIDEQFF
TRBV19	-	-	TRBJ1-2	TGTGCCAGTAGAATACAAGACAGCTACTATGGCTACACCTTC	CASRIQDSYYGYTF
TRBV9	-	-	TRBJ2-7	TGTGCCAGCAGCGTAGGTGGGAGTGGGTACGAGCAGTACTTC	CASSVGGSGYEQYF
TRBV5-1	-	-	TRBJ1-1	TGCGCCAGCAGCTTGGCTACCTTGGGGGGAGGGGAGCACACTGAAGCTTTCTTT	CASSLATLGGGEHTEAFF
TRBV27	-	-	TRBJ1-2	TGTGCCAGCGGGGGGGGACCAAATGGCTACACCTTC	CASGGGPNGYTF
TRBV7-2	-	TRBD1	TRBJ2-2	TGTGCCAGCAGCTTAGCGACAGGGCGGATCACCGGGGAGCTGTTTTTT	CASSLATGRITGELFF
TRBV19	-	TRBD2	TRBJ2-3	TGTGCCAGCAATAGCGGGGGGGCTGCAGATACGCAGTATTTT	CASNSGGAADTQYF
TRBV10-3	-	TRBD1	TRBJ1-5	TGTGCCATCAGTGAGAGTGGGACAGGGGGCCGCAATCAGCCCCAGCATTTT	CAISESGTGGRNQPQHF
TRBV30	-	-	TRBJ2-1	TGTGCCTGGGAAACAGGCCATGTCGGGCAGTTCTTC	CAWETGHVGQFF
TRBV5-6	-	-	TRBJ2-2	TGTGCCAGCAGCTTGAGGTCGGGGGTAACGAACACCGGGGAGCTGTTTTTT	CASSLRSGVTNTGELFF
TRBV12-3/TRBV12-4	-	-	TRBJ1-1	TGTGCCACCGGACGGGGGGACGGAAAAGCTTTCTTT	CATGRGDGKAFF
TRBV7-9	-	-	TRBJ2-3	TGTGCCAGCAGCCCTACCCTGGGGGCTTTGAGGGGCACAGATACGCAGTATTTT	CASSPTLGALRGTDTQYF
TRBV14	once	-	TRBJ2-3	TGTGCCAGCAGCCCCGGAAAGGGGCCGGCAACAGATACGCAGTATTTT	CASSPGKGPATDTQYF
TRBV9	-	TRBD2	TRBJ2-3	TGTGCCAGCAGCTCTCTAGCGGGGGGGAACACAGATACGCAGTATTTT	CASSSLAGGNTDTQYF
TRBV14	-	-	TRBJ1-6	TGTGCCAGCAGCCAGTGGGGCCTGCGTTCACCCCTCCACTTT	CASSQWGLRSPLHF
TRBV11-2	once	TRBD1	TRBJ1-3	TGTGCCAGCAGCTCGGGGACAGGGAGGACTGGAAACACCATATATTTT	CASSSGTGRTGNTIYF